This T cell receptor beta chain was sequenced in a study of CD8 T cells in ankylosing spondylitis. TCRdb called the 5' RACE reads again in MiXCR, with one record for every CDR3 protein. The repertoire holds fewer than 50,000 distinct CDR3 sequences, 11% seen once, with about 1.4% in the top ten. This clonotype has just a few counts. V was cut by 4 bases and J by 2 bases, with 14 bases left in between. CDR1 KGHDR and CDR2 SFDVKD come from the germline V gene. The CDR3 length is 15 residues. Sequencing used blood, either unsorted or a sorted T cell fraction (not recorded which). The rearrangement joins TRBV24-1 to TRBJ2-7; a possible D gene is TRBD2 (6 bases). This sequence was found in a male donor with ankylosing spondylitis or in good health (not recorded which). CDR3 sequence: CATSDGGSRTYEQYF. CDR3 nucleotide sequence: TGTGCCACCAGTGACGGGGGTTCAAGGACCTACGAGCAGTACTTC.